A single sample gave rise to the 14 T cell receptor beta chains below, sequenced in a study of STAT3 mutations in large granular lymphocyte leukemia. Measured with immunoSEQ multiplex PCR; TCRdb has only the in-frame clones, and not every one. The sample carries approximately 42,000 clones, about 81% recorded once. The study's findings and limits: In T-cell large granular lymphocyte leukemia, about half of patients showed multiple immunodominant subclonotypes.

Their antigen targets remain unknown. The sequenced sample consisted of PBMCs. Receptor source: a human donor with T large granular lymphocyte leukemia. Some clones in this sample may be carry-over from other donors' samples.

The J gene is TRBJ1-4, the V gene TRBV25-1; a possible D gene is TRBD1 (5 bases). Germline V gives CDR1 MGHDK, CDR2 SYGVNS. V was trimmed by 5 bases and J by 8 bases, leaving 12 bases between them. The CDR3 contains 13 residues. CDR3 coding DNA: TGTGCCAGCAGTTCCGGGGACCGGGAAAAACTGTTTTTT. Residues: CASSSGDREKLFF.

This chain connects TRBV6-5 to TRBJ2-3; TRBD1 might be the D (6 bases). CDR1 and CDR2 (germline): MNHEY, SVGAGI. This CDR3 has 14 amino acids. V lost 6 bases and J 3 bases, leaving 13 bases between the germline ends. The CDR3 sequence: CASSRSQGTDTQYF. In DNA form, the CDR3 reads TGTGCCAGCAGCCGTTCTCAGGGGACAGATACGCAGTATTTT.

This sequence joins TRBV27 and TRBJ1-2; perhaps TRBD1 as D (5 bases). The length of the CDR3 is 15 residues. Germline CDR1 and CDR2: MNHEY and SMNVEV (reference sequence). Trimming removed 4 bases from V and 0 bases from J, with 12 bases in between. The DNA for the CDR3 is TGTGCCAGCAGTTCAAGACAACAGGCTAACTATGGCTACACCTTC. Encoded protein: CASSSRQQANYGYTF.

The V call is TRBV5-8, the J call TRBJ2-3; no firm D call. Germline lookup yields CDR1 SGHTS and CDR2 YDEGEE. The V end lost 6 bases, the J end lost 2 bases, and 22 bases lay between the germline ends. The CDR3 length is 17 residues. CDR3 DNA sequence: TGTGCCAGCAATTCCTGGGTGCCGGTGTCCACCACAGATACGCAGTATTTT. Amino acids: CASNSWVPVSTTDTQYF.

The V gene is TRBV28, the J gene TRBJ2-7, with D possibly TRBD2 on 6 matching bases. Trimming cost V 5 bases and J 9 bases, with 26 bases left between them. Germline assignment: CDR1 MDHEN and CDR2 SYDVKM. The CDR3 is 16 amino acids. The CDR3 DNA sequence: TGTGCCAGCAGTCCAACCATATTAACGGCCCAGGGAGGGCAGTACGTC. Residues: CASSPTILTAQGGQYV.

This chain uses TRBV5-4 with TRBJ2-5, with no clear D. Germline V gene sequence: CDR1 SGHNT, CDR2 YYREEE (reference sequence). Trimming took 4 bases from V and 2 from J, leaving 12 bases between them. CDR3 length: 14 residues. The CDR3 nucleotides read TGTGCCAGCAGCGTCCAGTTTTTACAAGAGACCCAGTACTTC. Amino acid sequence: CASSVQFLQETQYF. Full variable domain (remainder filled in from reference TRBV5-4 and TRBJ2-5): ETGVTQSPTHLIKTRGQQVTLRCSSQSGHNTVSWYQQALGQGPQFIFQYYREEENGRGNFPPRFSGLQFPNYSSELNVNALELDDSALYLCASSVQFLQETQYFGPGTRLLVL.

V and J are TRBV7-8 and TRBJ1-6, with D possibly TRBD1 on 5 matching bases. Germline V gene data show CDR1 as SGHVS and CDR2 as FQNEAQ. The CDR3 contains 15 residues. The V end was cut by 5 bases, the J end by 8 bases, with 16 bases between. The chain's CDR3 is CASSPVSGGHSPLHF. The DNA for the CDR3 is TGTGCCAGCAGCCCCGTTAGTGGGGGTCATTCACCCCTCCACTTT.

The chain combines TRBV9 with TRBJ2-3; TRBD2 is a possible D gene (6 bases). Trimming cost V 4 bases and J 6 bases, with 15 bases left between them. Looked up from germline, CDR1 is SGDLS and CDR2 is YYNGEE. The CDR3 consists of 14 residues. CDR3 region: CASSPRPGGDTQYF. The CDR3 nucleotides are TGTGCCAGCAGCCCCCGCCCTGGAGGGGATACGCAGTATTTT.

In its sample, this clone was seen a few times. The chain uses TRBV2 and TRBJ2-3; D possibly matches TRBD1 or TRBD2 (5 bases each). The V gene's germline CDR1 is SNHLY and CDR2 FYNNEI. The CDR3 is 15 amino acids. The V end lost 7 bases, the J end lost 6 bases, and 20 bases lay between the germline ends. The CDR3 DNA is TGTGCCAGCACCACGATCCGGGACCCCCGGGATACGCAGTATTTT. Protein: CASTTIRDPRDTQYF.

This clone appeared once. The DNA of the CDR3 is TGTGCCAGCAGCACCGGGACAGGGTACGAGCAGTACGTC. This encodes CASSTGTGYEQYV. V usage is TRBV5-4 and J usage is TRBJ2-7; 9 nucleotides agree with TRBD1. V was pared by 4 bases and J by 4 bases, with 3 bases of the junction left unmatched. CDR1 and CDR2 (germline): SGHNT, YYREEE (reference sequence). CDR3 length equals 13 residues.

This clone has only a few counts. CDR3 bases: TGTGCCAGCAAAACAGGGGGCCAGTACACCGGGGAGCTGTTTTTT. Translation: CASKTGGQYTGELFF. The chain uses TRBV2 and TRBJ2-2; TRBD1 matches 9 bases. Trimming removed 7 bases from V and 3 bases from J; junction bases left unmatched: 6. Germline assignment: CDR1 SNHLY and CDR2 FYNNEI. The CDR3 spans 15 residues. Combining the CDR3 with reference TRBV2 and TRBJ2-2 gives the whole variable domain EPEVTQTPSHQVTQMGQEVILRCVPISNHLYFYWYRQILGQKVEFLVSFYNNEISEKSEIFDDQFSVERPDGSNFTLKIRSTKLEDSAMYFCASKTGGQYTGELFFGEGSRLTVL.

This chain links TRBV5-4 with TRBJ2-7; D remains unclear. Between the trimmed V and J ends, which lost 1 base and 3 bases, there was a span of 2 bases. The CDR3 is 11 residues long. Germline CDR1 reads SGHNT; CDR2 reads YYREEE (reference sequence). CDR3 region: CASSLYYEQYF. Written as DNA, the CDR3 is TGTGCCAGCAGCTTGTACTACGAGCAGTACTTC. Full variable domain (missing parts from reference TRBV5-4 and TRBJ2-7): ETGVTQSPTHLIKTRGQQVTLRCSSQSGHNTVSWYQQALGQGPQFIFQYYREEENGRGNFPPRFSGLQFPNYSSELNVNALELDDSALYLCASSLYYEQYFGPGTRLTVT.

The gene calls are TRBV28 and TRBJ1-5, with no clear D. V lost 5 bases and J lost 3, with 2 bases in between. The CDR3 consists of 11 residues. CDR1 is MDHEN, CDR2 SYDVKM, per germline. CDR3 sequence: CASSHNQPQHF. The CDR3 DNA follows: TGTGCCAGCAGTCACAATCAGCCCCAGCATTTT.

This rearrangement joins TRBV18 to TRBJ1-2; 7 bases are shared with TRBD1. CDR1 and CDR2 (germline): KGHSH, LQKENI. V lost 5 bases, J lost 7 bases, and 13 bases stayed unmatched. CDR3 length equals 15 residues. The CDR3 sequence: CASSALWDSPTGYTF. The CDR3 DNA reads TGTGCCAGCTCAGCCCTTTGGGACAGCCCGACTGGCTACACCTTC.